Listed below are T cell receptor beta chains from one sample, sequenced in a study of T cells in Graves' hyperthyroidism and ophthalmopathy. In TCRdb, the multiplex PCR reads were re-called with MiXCR into one record per CDR3 protein. The sample includes approximately 400,000 distinct CDR3 sequences, approximately 14% of them seen just once. Sequenced sample: blood. These receptors were taken from a woman younger than 35 with Graves' hyperthyroidism. The CDR3 runs from the conserved cysteine through the conserved F or W. D genes are given only for firm matches. Clone size is stated in some rows and not others, as once, few, many or a class when expanded.

length | size | D | J | V | DNA | CDR3
14 | NA | TRBD1 | TRBJ2-1 | TRBV7-2 | TGTGCCAGCAGCGATAGGGGGCCCTACAATGAGCAGTTCTTC | CASSDRGPYNEQFF
17 | many | TRBD2 | TRBJ2-1 | TRBV20-1 | TGCAGTGCTAGAGATCTCGCTAGCGGGGGGCCCTCGGGTGAGCAGTTCTTC | CSARDLASGGPSGEQFF
13 | many | TRBD1 | TRBJ2-7 | TRBV20-1 | TGCAGTGCTACTCGGGACAGGTCGGCCGAGCAGTACTTC | CSATRDRSAEQYF
14 | NA | NA | TRBJ1-1 | TRBV27 | TGTGCCAGCAGTTGGGGGTCTGTGAACACTGAAGCTTTCTTT | CASSWGSVNTEAFF
13 | many | NA | TRBJ1-2 | TRBV29-1 | TGCAGCGTTGGGGCAGAAAATAACTATGGCTACACCTTC | CSVGAENNYGYTF
16 | many | TRBD2 | TRBJ2-7 | TRBV20-1 | TGCAGTGCTCCCTTCCTACTAGCGGGGTTCTCCTACGAGCAGTACTTC | CSAPFLLAGFSYEQYF
13 | many | NA | TRBJ1-1 | TRBV9 | TGTGCCAGCAGCGTAGGAAGTGGCACTGAAGCTTTCTTT | CASSVGSGTEAFF
13 | few | NA | TRBJ2-2 | TRBV20-1 | TGCAGTGCTAGTAAGGGGGTCACCGGGGAGCTGTTTTTT | CSASKGVTGELFF
15 | NA | NA | TRBJ2-2 | TRBV6-2/TRBV6-3 | TGTGCCAGCGTCTCTCAGGGGAGGAACACCGGGGAGCTGTTTTTT | CASVSQGRNTGELFF
14 | few | TRBD2 | TRBJ2-7 | TRBV6-1 | TGTGCCAGCAGTCGAACTAGCGAAAGCTACGAGCAGTACTTC | CASSRTSESYEQYF
17 | few | TRBD2 | TRBJ2-2 | TRBV7-9 | TGTGCCAGCAGCTCTACTAGCGGACTGGTTGGGGCCGGGGAGCTGTTTTTT | CASSSTSGLVGAGELFF
13 | many | TRBD1 | TRBJ2-7 | TRBV20-1 | TGCAGTGCTAGCGACAGGGATTCCTACGAGCAGTACTTC | CSASDRDSYEQYF
14 | few | TRBD1 | TRBJ1-6 | TRBV5-5 | TGTGCCAGCAGTTGGGACAGGGCTAATTCACCCCTCCACTTT | CASSWDRANSPLHF
13 | once | NA | TRBJ2-2 | TRBV11-2 | TGTGCCAGCAGCTCAGTAAGGTTCGGGGAGCTGTTTTTT | CASSSVRFGELFF
11 | few | NA | TRBJ2-3 | TRBV29-1 | TGTTCGGGTAGATCCACAGATACGCAGTATTTT | CSGRSTDTQYF
14 | few | NA | TRBJ1-1 | TRBV7-9 | TGTGCCAGCAGCTCTACTGCTCAGAACACTGAAGCTTTCTTT | CASSSTAQNTEAFF
11 | NA | NA | TRBJ1-2 | TRBV29-1 | TGCAGCACGACCTTCGTGGATGGCTACACCTTC | CSTTFVDGYTF
12 | many | NA | TRBJ2-7 | TRBV20-1 | TGCAGTGCTAGAGGCCCGGACTACGAGCAGTACTTC | CSARGPDYEQYF
17 | NA | NA | TRBJ2-1 | TRBV10-3 | TGTGCCATCAGTGAGTCGGAAATAGCTGGATCCTACAATGAGCAGTTCTTC | CAISESEIAGSYNEQFF
12 | few | NA | TRBJ1-4 | TRBV10-3 | TGTGCCATCAGGAACAGGGACGAAAAACTGTTTTTT | CAIRNRDEKLFF
17 | few | NA | TRBJ2-5 | TRBV6-2/TRBV6-3 | TGTGCCAGCAGTTACGGGTTTGGGAGCCTGTACCAAGAGACCCAGTACTTC | CASSYGFGSLYQETQYF
17 | NA | TRBD2 | TRBJ2-7 | TRBV18 | TGTGCCAGCTCACCATCCGGGACTAGCGGGAGCCCGTACGAGCAGTACTTC | CASSPSGTSGSPYEQYF
14 | few | NA | TRBJ1-6 | TRBV18 | TGTGCCAGCTCACGCGGGACGGTGAATTCACCCCTCCACTTT | CASSRGTVNSPLHF
18 | many | TRBD2 | TRBJ2-5 | TRBV6-1 | TGTGCCAGCAGTCCGAAGGGTAGCGGGAGGGCGAACCACGAGACCCAGTACTTC | CASSPKGSGRANHETQYF
15 | many | NA | TRBJ2-3 | TRBV9 | TGTGCCAGCAGCGTTGGCGGCGCCCGCACAGATACGCAGTATTTT | CASSVGGARTDTQYF
18 | many | TRBD1 | TRBJ2-7 | TRBV27 | TGTGCCAGCAGTTTCTCGGGCCAGGACAGGGAAATTACCTACGAGCAGTACTTC | CASSFSGQDREITYEQYF
18 | many | NA | TRBJ2-1 | TRBV27 | TGTGCCAGCAGTTCCTCGCATCCGAACCTTTTAGCCTACAATGAGCAGTTCTTC | CASSSSHPNLLAYNEQFF
13 | many | TRBD1 | TRBJ2-5 | TRBV20-1 | TGCAGTGCCCCGTACAGGGGTTTGGAGACCCAGTACTTC | CSAPYRGLETQYF
13 | NA | NA | TRBJ1-5 | TRBV10-2 | TGCGCCAGCAGTGATTCATTGGGCCAGCCCCAGCATTTT | CASSDSLGQPQHF
15 | NA | TRBD1 | TRBJ2-2 | TRBV7-2 | TGTGCCAGCAGCCCTAGGACAGGGGGCCCCGGGGAGCTGTTTTTT | CASSPRTGGPGELFF
14 | NA | NA | TRBJ1-6 | TRBV28 | TGTGCCAGCCGCTCAACGGGCCTAAATTCACCCCTCCACTTT | CASRSTGLNSPLHF